Given below is one T cell receptor (beta chain) in context. The data were obtained in a study of tumor-infiltrating lymphocytes in localized non-small cell lung cancer. The overall study: Several tumor histologies, both smoking statuses, and some post-neoadjuvant chemotherapy samples were included.

The CDR3 consists of 15 residues. Measured with immunoSEQ multiplex PCR; TCRdb has only the in-frame clones, and not every one. The table has around 10,000 clones, 60% seen once. The receptor comes from a human donor with non-small cell lung cancer. The rearrangement uses TRBV12-2 and TRBJ2-2; TRBD2, the table's D call, was not compared with the DNA. TRBV12-2 constitutes a pseudogene. Sequencing was performed on uninvolved lung tissue not adjacent to the tumor. CDR3 bases: TGTGCAAGTCGCTCGATCTGCTGGAGGTCCGGGGAGCTGTTTTTT. Amino acids: CASRSICWRSGELFF.